The 30 T cell receptor beta chains reported below all come from one sample, sequenced in a study of cytomegalovirus exposure and HLA in healthy donors. Primers included in the PCR were 60 Vbeta and 13 Jbeta primers. Method: immunoSEQ multiplex PCR; TCRdb's copy keeps in-frame clones and lacks some. The table includes 110,000 to 150,000 clones, approximately 80% detected once. The material sequenced was PBMCs. The receptor source for this set is a middle-aged man in good health and CMV-seronegative.

This clone was detected only once. The chain uses TRBV18 and TRBJ2-2; tentative D call: TRBD1 (5 bases). The V and J ends lost 3 bases and 8 bases respectively, with 10 bases between them. This CDR3 comprises 13 residues. Germline CDR1 KGHSH, CDR2 LQKENI. In nucleotides, the CDR3 is TGTGCCAGCTCACCCACAGGTGCGGGGGAGCTGTTTTTT. This sequence encodes CASSPTGAGELFF. Based on the CDR3 plus reference TRBV18 and TRBJ2-2, the full variable domain is NAGVMQNPRHLVRRRGQEARLRCSPMKGHSHVYWYRQLPEEGLKFMVYLQKENIIDESGMPKERFSAEFPKEGPSILRIQQVVRGDSAAYFCASSPTGAGELFFGEGSRLTVL.

This clone was detected only a few times. The V call is TRBV5-6, the J call TRBJ2-5; 7 positions agree with TRBD1. With the DNA end fitting TRBJ2-7 better, the J assignment may be wrong. CDR1 and CDR2 from the germline V gene are SGHDT and YYEEEE. This CDR3 has 14 amino acids. The CDR3 loop reads CASSWEQGSYEQYF. CDR3 DNA sequence: TGTGCCAGCAGCTGGGAACAGGGGTCGTACGAGCAGTACTTC.

This chain uses TRBV27 with TRBJ1-4; no clear D. Trimming pared 5 bases from V and 2 bases from J, leaving 9 bases between. The CDR3 extends over 14 amino acids. CDR1 is MNHEY and CDR2 is SMNVEV in the germline V gene (reference sequence). The chain's CDR3 is CASSRVGTNEKLFF. The CDR3 region has the DNA TGTGCCAGCAGTCGTGTGGGCACTAATGAAAAACTGTTTTTT.

Note on this clone: Germline is not matched at one junction end, which may reflect a read error. Distinct nucleotide sequences in the sample also encode this CDR3. The chain couples TRBV9 to TRBJ1-2; D is unresolved. The germline V gene has CDR1 SGDLS and CDR2 YYNGEE. The CDR3 extends over 16 amino acids. The CDR3 spells CASSPLPREVADGYTF. CDR3 bases: TGTGCCAGCAGCCCGCTACCTAGGGAGGTCGCGGATGGCTACACCTTT. The entire variable domain, with the rest obtained from reference TRBV9 and TRBJ1-2, is as follows: DSGVTQTPKHLITATGQRVTLRCSPRSGDLSVYWYQQSLDQGLQFLIQYYNGEERAKGNILERFSAQQFPDLHSELNLSSLELGDSALYFCASSPLPREVADGYTFGSGTRLTVV.

This clone has just one count. The chain combines TRBV7-6 with TRBJ2-3, with 9 bases lining up with TRBD1. The germline CDR1 and CDR2 sequences are SGHVS and FNYEAQ. The CDR3 loop spans 16 amino acids. V lost 5 bases, J lost 2 bases, and 8 bases stayed unmatched. As DNA, the CDR3 is TGTGCCAGCAGCCCACTAGGACAGGGGTTCACAGATACGCAGTATTTT. Amino acid sequence: CASSPLGQGFTDTQYF.

The V and J genes are TRBV7-2 and TRBJ2-4; D might be TRBD2 (6 bases). The CDR3 loop spans 14 amino acids. The V gene lost 1 base and the J gene lost 13 bases, with 17 bases spanning the gap. The germline V gene has CDR1 SGHTA and CDR2 FQGNSA. CDR3 protein: CASSLDTRLVGQYF. The CDR3 region has the DNA TGTGCCAGCAGCTTAGATACGAGACTAGTGGGGCAGTACTTC.

The genes are TRBV7-2 and TRBJ1-1; D is possibly TRBD1 (5 bases). Per the germline V gene, CDR1 is SGHTA and CDR2 is FQGNSA. Trimming took off 6 bases at V and 0 bases at J, with 17 bases between the two ends. The CDR3 spans 16 residues. The CDR3 coding sequence is TGTGCCAGCAGACCAGTGGGTGCGGGGGTGAACACTGAAGCTTTCTTT. It specifies CASRPVGAGVNTEAFF.

This chain links TRBV29-1 with TRBJ2-7; TRBD1 aligns across 8 bases. The CDR3 length is 12 residues. The junction had 6 bases not matched to a gene; V was cut back by 6 bases and J by 5 bases. Germline V gives CDR1 SQVTM, CDR2 ANQGSEA. The CDR3 is CSVRRGLDEQYF. The CDR3 DNA reads as TGCAGCGTCCGCAGGGGGCTCGACGAGCAGTACTTC.

This sequence joins TRBV7-9 and TRBJ2-2, with 8 positions matching TRBD1. V was clipped by 7 bases and J by 5 bases; unmatched bases: 6. The CDR3 is made up of 14 amino acids. CDR1 SEHNR and CDR2 FQNEAQ come from the germline V gene (reference sequence). The CDR3 region is CASNRQGNTGELFF. The CDR3 DNA reads as TGTGCCAGCAACCGACAGGGGAATACCGGGGAGCTGTTTTTT.

This chain connects TRBV5-1 to TRBJ2-7, with D perhaps TRBD2 (6 bases). From germline, CDR1 is SGHRS and CDR2 YFSETQ. Trimming shortened V by 4 bases and J by 0 bases, and 14 bases separated the two germline ends. This CDR3 has 15 residues. The CDR3 bases are TGCGCCAGCAGCCTGGAGGGAGCTAGCTCCTACGAGCAGTACTTC. It is translated as CASSLEGASSYEQYF.

This chain joins TRBV4-1 and TRBJ2-2; D is possibly TRBD1 (5 bases). With 0 bases removed from V and 7 bases from J, the gap between germline ends came to 12 bases. This CDR3 contains 15 residues. Germline loops: CDR1 MGHRA, CDR2 YSYEKL. The DNA for the CDR3 is TGCGCCAGCAGCCAAGATTTCAGGGTTGGCGGGGAGCTGTTTTTT. This gives the protein CASSQDFRVGGELFF.

The genes are TRBV30 and TRBJ1-4; no firm D call. Trimming removed 5 bases from V and 5 bases from J, with 24 bases in between. Per the germline V gene, CDR1 is GTSNPN and CDR2 is SVGIG (reference sequence). The CDR3 covers 17 residues. The CDR3 DNA follows: TGTGCCTGGTCCCGGGGAACAGTCGCGGGTAGGAATGAAAAACTGTTTTTT. It yields the protein CAWSRGTVAGRNEKLFF.

The V gene is TRBV18, the J gene TRBJ2-2; TRBD1 aligns across 8 bases. Losses at the gene ends were 1 base for V and 2 bases for J; bases not matched to a gene: 9. Germline lookup yields CDR1 KGHSH and CDR2 LQKENI. This CDR3 has 18 amino acids. This chain's CDR3 is CASSPRLGQGENTGELFF. Here the CDR3 DNA reads TGTGCCAGCTCACCACGATTAGGACAGGGCGAAAACACCGGGGAGCTGTTTTTT.

This clone was counted once. This sample also contains other DNA sequences that code for the same CDR3. The J gene is TRBJ1-2, the V gene TRBV9; D possibly corresponds to TRBD1 (5 bases). The germline gives CDR1 SGDLS, CDR2 YYNGEE. CDR3 length equals 12 residues. Trimming shortened V by 4 bases and J by 8 bases, and 12 bases separated the two germline ends. The CDR3 DNA sequence: TGTGCCAGCAGCCCAGGGTCCGACGGCTACACCTTC. It is translated as CASSPGSDGYTF.

The chain joins TRBV30 to TRBJ2-7; TRBD2 agrees at 10 bases. This CDR3 is 15 amino acids long. Germline CDR1 is GTSNPN and CDR2 is SVGIG (reference sequence). The V segment lost 2 bases and the J segment 6 bases; nucleotides outside the gene matches: 10. CDR3 amino acids: CAWSPIGAGGLEQYF. The CDR3, as DNA: TGTGCCTGGAGTCCCATTGGAGCGGGGGGGCTCGAGCAGTACTTC.

This rearrangement joins TRBV7-6 to TRBJ1-2, with unresolved D. Germline values: CDR1 SGHVS, CDR2 FNYEAQ. This CDR3 is built from 15 residues. The V end lost 1 base, the J end lost 1 base, and 10 bases lay between the germline ends. The DNA of the CDR3 is TGTGCCAGCAGCTTAGGGGCGGGCCTTAACTATGGCTACACCTTC. This gives the protein CASSLGAGLNYGYTF.

The chain carries TRBV7-9 and TRBJ1-2; 7 bases match TRBD1. Per germline, CDR1 SEHNR and CDR2 FQNEAQ (reference sequence). V shed 6 bases, J shed 2 bases, and the junction held 9 bases outside the gene matches. This CDR3 has 15 amino acids. CDR3 sequence reads: CASSLAPGQNYGYTF. As DNA, the CDR3 is TGTGCCAGCAGTCTTGCTCCGGGACAGAACTATGGCTACACCTTC.

V is TRBV4-3 and J is TRBJ1-1, with D hard to call. V was trimmed by 0 bases and J by 1 base, leaving 9 bases between them. The CDR3 consists of 15 residues. The germline V gene has CDR1 LGHNA and CDR2 YSLEER. In DNA, the CDR3 is TGCGCCAGCAGCCAAGATGTTGAGGGGAACACTGAAGCTTTCTTT. Protein product: CASSQDVEGNTEAFF.

The chain couples TRBV4-1 to TRBJ2-6; 9 positions agree with TRBD1. V shed 0 bases and J 2 bases; nucleotides not matched to a gene: 8. The germline V gene has CDR1 MGHRA and CDR2 YSYEKL. This CDR3 region has 19 residues. The CDR3 reads CASSQEGEQGAAGANVLTF. The CDR3 nucleotides read TGCGCCAGCAGCCAAGAGGGCGAACAGGGGGCTGCTGGGGCCAACGTCCTGACTTTC.

The genes are TRBV6-5 and TRBJ1-1; D unresolved. Germline V gene data show CDR1 as MNHEY and CDR2 as SVGAGI. V was trimmed by 6 bases and J by 4 bases, leaving 12 bases between them. The CDR3 contains 13 residues. The CDR3 nucleotides are TGTGCCAGCAGGCCTCGGGGAATCACTGAAGCTTTCTTT. Protein product: CASRPRGITEAFF.

The genes are TRBV29-1 and TRBJ1-6; D is possibly TRBD1 (5 bases). Per the germline V gene, CDR1 is SQVTM and CDR2 is ANQGSEA. The CDR3 loop spans 15 amino acids. The V gene lost 8 bases and the J gene lost 1 base, with 15 bases spanning the gap. As DNA, the CDR3 is TGCAGCCGACCCCCAAGGGGTTCCTATAATTCACCCCTCCACTTT. Its translation is CSRPPRGSYNSPLHF.

This chain joins TRBV2 and TRBJ2-3; 10 bases fit TRBD2. V lost 4 bases, J lost 2 bases, and 3 bases stayed unmatched. This CDR3 has 15 amino acids. Germline CDR1 is SNHLY and CDR2 is FYNNEI. CDR3 residues: CASSATSGDTDTQYF. The CDR3 DNA is TGTGCCAGCAGTGCCACTAGCGGGGACACAGATACGCAGTATTTT.

The chain joins TRBV7-6 to TRBJ1-5, with 8 bases aligning to TRBD1. Germline V lookup: CDR1 SGHVS, CDR2 FNYEAQ. This CDR3 has 16 residues. V was clipped by 6 bases and J by 5 bases; unmatched bases: 12. Here the CDR3 DNA reads TGTGCCAGCAGTCTCCGGGCGGACAGGGAGGATCAGCCCCAGCATTTT. Translated: CASSLRADREDQPQHF.

This sequence joins TRBV5-1 and TRBJ2-1, with 9 bases aligning to TRBD2. Trimming cost V 2 bases and J 1 base; bases outside gene matches: 1. Germline CDR1 reads SGHRS; CDR2 reads YFSETQ. The CDR3 has 15 residues. The CDR3 DNA follows: TGCGCCAGCAGCTTTAGCGGGGGTTCCTACAATGAGCAGTTCTTC. The encoded protein is CASSFSGGSYNEQFF.

The chain uses TRBV28 and TRBJ1-6; 9 bases line up with TRBD1. The CDR3 extends over 18 amino acids. CDR1 and CDR2 (germline): MDHEN, SYDVKM. V trimming: 6 bases; J trimming: 9 bases; junction bases outside the gene matches: 18. Here the CDR3 reads CASSIDTIPGQGGSPLHF. CDR3 in DNA: TGTGCCAGCAGCATCGATACGATTCCGGGACAGGGTGGTTCACCCCTCCACTTT. Variable domain in full (rest from reference TRBV28 and TRBJ1-6): DVKVTQSSRYLVKRTGEKVFLECVQDMDHENMFWYRQDPGLGLRLIYFSYDVKMKEKGDIPEGYSVSREKKERFSLILESASTNQTSMYLCASSIDTIPGQGGSPLHFGNGTRLTVT.

The V gene is TRBV11-3, the J gene TRBJ2-1, with a tentative D call TRBD1 (6 bases). This CDR3 has 15 residues. Trimming removed 3 bases at V and 8 bases at J, with 17 bases between. Germline V CDR1 and CDR2: SGHNT, YENEEA. Here the CDR3 DNA reads TGTGCCAGCAGCTTCGCCCCCACAGGGAAGGATGAGCAGTTCTTC. Residues: CASSFAPTGKDEQFF.

V usage is TRBV18 and J usage is TRBJ1-1; 8 bases match TRBD1. Per germline, CDR1 KGHSH and CDR2 LQKENI. Trimming at V came to 2 bases and at J to 6 bases, leaving 5 bases not matched to a gene. The CDR3 runs 14 residues. CDR3 amino acids: CASSPGQGSAEAFF. The CDR3 region has the DNA TGTGCCAGCTCACCAGGACAGGGTTCGGCTGAAGCTTTCTTT.

This clone came up a few times. This chain uses TRBV5-1 with TRBJ1-1, with D maybe TRBD1 (5 bases). V lost 0 bases, J lost 3 bases, and 18 bases lay in between. Germline CDR1 is SGHRS and CDR2 is YFSETQ. The CDR3 totals 17 residues. The CDR3 nucleotides are TGCGCCAGCAGCTTGGTACCCGGGACTTACATTGACACTGAAGCTTTCTTT. Protein product: CASSLVPGTYIDTEAFF.

The table lists this clone with a count of one. The chain couples TRBV9 to TRBJ2-5; no definite D call. Trimming left V 0 bases short and J 4 bases short, with 10 bases between. CDR3 length equals 14 residues. CDR1 SGDLS and CDR2 YYNGEE come from the germline V gene. The CDR3 protein is CASSVGGVGETQYF. CDR3 coding DNA: TGTGCCAGCAGCGTAGGAGGCGTCGGAGAGACCCAGTACTTC.

This rearrangement joins TRBV11-2 to TRBJ1-6; D call uncertain. The ends were cut back, 5 bases at V and 10 bases at J, with 18 bases in the middle. Germline-derived CDR1 and CDR2 are SGHAT and FQNNGV. The CDR3 runs to 15 residues. The CDR3: CASSPARGKGSPLHF. CDR3 nucleotide sequence: TGTGCCAGCAGCCCAGCGCGGGGAAAGGGATCACCCCTCCACTTT.